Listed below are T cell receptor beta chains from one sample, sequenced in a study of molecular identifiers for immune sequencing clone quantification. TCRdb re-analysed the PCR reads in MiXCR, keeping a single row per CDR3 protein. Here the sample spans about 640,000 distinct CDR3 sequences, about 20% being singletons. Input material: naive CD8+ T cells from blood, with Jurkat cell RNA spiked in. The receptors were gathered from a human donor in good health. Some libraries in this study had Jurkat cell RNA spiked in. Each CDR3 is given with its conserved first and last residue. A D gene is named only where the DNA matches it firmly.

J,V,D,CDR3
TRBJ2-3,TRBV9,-,CASSEGGGGGTDTQYF
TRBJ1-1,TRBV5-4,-,CASSSVDSSNTEAFF
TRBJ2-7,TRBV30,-,CAWRRTFYEQYF
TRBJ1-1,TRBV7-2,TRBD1,CASTEWEGAGTEAFF
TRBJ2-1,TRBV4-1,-,CASSQGLLTYNEQFF
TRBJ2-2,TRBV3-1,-,CASSQVIAGATGELFF
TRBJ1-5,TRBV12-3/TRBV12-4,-,CASSDAGGNQPQHF
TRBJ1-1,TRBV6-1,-,CASSGRGGRQPMNTEAFF
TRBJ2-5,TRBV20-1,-,CSAILAGTYQETQYF
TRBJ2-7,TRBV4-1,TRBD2,CASSQDRAGADEQYF
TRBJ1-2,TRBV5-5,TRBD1,CASSPATGGVYGYTF
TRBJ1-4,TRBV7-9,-,CASSGGPAGTGNEKLFF
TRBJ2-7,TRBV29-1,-,CSVEGFASYEQYF
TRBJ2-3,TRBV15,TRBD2,CATSMGLIADTQYF
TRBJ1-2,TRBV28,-,CASRPELHYGYTF
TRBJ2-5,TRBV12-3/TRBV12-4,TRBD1,CASSLAMGQGAETQYF
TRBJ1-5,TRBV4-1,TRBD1,CASSQPTGDSNQPQHF
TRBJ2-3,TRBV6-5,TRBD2,CASSLGLAGARYF
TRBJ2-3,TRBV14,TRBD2,CASSQAGTSGTQYF
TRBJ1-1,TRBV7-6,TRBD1,CASRSGTGTEAFF
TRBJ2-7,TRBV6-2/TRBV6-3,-,CASSYRETPYGQYF
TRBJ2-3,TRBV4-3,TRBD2,CASSLSGTSAISTDTQYF
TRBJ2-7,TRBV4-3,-,CASSQDARQTYEQYF
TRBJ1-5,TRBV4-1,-,CASSWGVLGNQPQHF
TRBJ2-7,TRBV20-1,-,CSAKDGTISYEQYF
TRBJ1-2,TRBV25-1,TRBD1,CASSEGTGLYGYTF
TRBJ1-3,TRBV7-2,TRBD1,CASRTDRSSGNTIYF
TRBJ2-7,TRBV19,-,CASSFRDTSYEQYF
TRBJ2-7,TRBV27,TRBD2,CASYDRLAPYEQYF
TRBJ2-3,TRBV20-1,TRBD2,CSARPTTSGDTDTQYF
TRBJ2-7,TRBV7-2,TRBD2,CASSPPSGMSSYEQYF
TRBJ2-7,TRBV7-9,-,CASSPRRQGYEQYF